These 30 T cell receptor beta chains originate from one sample sequenced in a study of T-cell reconstitution after alpha-beta-depleted transplantation in children. Unique molecular identifiers tagged the TCRbeta library. TCRdb re-analysed the PCR reads in MiXCR, keeping a single row per CDR3 protein. This sample yields 400,000 to 500,000 distinct CDR3 sequences, of which approximately 11% are seen a single time; 4.5% to 7% belongs to the top ten. The sample here was PBMCs from the stem cell graft donor, taken from the stem cell graft. The receptors stem from a human donor who donated a stem cell graft to a child with acute myeloid leukemia.

This clonotype appeared a few times. V and J are TRBV11-3 and TRBJ2-5; 7 bases are shared with TRBD1. Germline V gene sequence: CDR1 SGHNT, CDR2 YENEEA. This CDR3 is built from 14 residues. V shed 2 bases and J 4 bases; nucleotides not matched to a gene: 4. The CDR3 nucleotides are TGTGCCAGCAGCTTACGAGGGGGCCTAGAGACCCAGTACTTC. Its translation: CASSLRGGLETQYF. Using reference TRBV11-3 and TRBJ2-5 for the parts outside the CDR3, the full variable domain is EAGVVQSPRYKIIEKKQPVAFWCNPISGHNTLYWYLQNLGQGPELLIRYENEEAVDDSQLPKDRFSAERLKGVDSTLKIQPAELGDSAVYLCASSLRGGLETQYFGPGTRLLVL.

This clonotype was seen more than once but under ten times. The chain links TRBV20-1 to TRBJ2-4, with TRBD2 as a possible D gene (7 bases). The CDR3 length is 14 residues. CDR1 DFQATT and CDR2 SNEGSKA come from the germline V gene (reference sequence). Trimming stripped 0 bases from V and 8 bases from J, with 14 bases between. CDR3 sequence: CSARDRRGGDIQYF. The CDR3 DNA follows: TGCAGTGCTAGAGATCGGAGGGGGGGAGACATTCAGTACTTC.

This clonotype came up a few times. This chain links TRBV20-1 with TRBJ2-5, with D tentatively TRBD1 or TRBD2 (5 bases each). Germline CDR1 and CDR2: DFQATT and SNEGSKA (reference sequence). The CDR3 is 14 residues long. Trimming stripped 1 base from V and 5 bases from J, with 14 bases between. The CDR3 spells CSARVGERRETQYF. The CDR3 DNA follows: TGCAGTGCTAGAGTAGGGGAAAGGAGGGAGACCCAGTACTTC.

The chain combines TRBV1 with TRBJ2-7. TRBV1 is a pseudogene locus. The CDR3 consists of 15 residues. The DNA of the CDR3 is TGCACCAGCTCCCAAGATCAAGGCAGCTCCTACGAGCAGTACGTC. As protein: CTSSQDQGSSYEQYV.

The chain is built from TRBV4-1 and TRBJ2-5; D is unresolved. CDR1 and CDR2 (germline): MGHRA, YSYEKL. V lost 2 bases and J 1 base, leaving 8 bases between the germline ends. The CDR3 is 14 amino acids. The CDR3 sequence is CASSQPDIQETQYF. The CDR3 bases are TGCGCCAGCAGCCAACCCGACATCCAAGAGACCCAGTACTTC.

This chain connects TRBV12-3 or TRBV12-4 to TRBJ1-1, with TRBD1 matching 7 bases. CDR3 length: 15 residues. Trimming at V came to 2 bases and at J to 4 bases, leaving 7 bases not matched to a gene. The DNA of the CDR3 is TGTGCCAGCAGTTTAAGGGGGGCAGGGGGCACTGAAGCTTTCTTT. It codes for CASSLRGAGGTEAFF.

This clonotype was picked up many times. The chain joins TRBV4-1 to TRBJ1-1, with TRBD1 as a possible D gene (5 bases). This CDR3 region has 16 residues. V was shortened by 5 bases and J by 0 bases, with 16 bases between the two germline ends. Germline CDR1 reads MGHRA; CDR2 reads YSYEKL. The CDR3 protein is CASSGMAGLMNTEAFF. The CDR3 DNA sequence: TGCGCCAGCAGCGGGATGGCGGGGCTAATGAACACTGAAGCTTTCTTT.

CDR3 nucleotides: TGCAGCGTTCGAGGACAGGGTAGCTATGGCTACACCTTC. It is translated as CSVRGQGSYGYTF. The genes are TRBV29-1 and TRBJ1-2; 8 bases fit TRBD1. Per the germline V gene, CDR1 is SQVTM and CDR2 is ANQGSEA. J was trimmed by 4 bases and V by 5 bases; bases with no gene match: 6. This CDR3 has 13 residues. Supplemented by reference TRBV29-1 and TRBJ1-2, the full variable domain reads SAVISQKPSRDICQRGTSLTIQCQVDSQVTMMFWYRQQPGQSLTLIATANQGSEATYESGFVIDKFPISRPNLTFSTLTVSNMSPEDSSIYLCSVRGQGSYGYTFGSGTRLTVV.

In its sample, this clonotype was seen a few times. The rearrangement links TRBV5-1 to TRBJ2-1; D is perhaps TRBD2 (5 bases). The CDR3 runs 17 residues. Trimming removed 1 base from V and 3 bases from J, with 17 bases in between. In germline, CDR1 is SGHRS, CDR2 YFSETQ. The CDR3 is CASSLNRPGVNYNEQFF. CDR3 bases: TGCGCCAGCAGCTTGAATAGGCCCGGGGTTAACTACAATGAGCAGTTCTTC.

The genes are TRBV20-1 and TRBJ2-4; D is uncertain. This CDR3 has 14 amino acids. Germline V CDR1 and CDR2: DFQATT, SNEGSKA (reference sequence). V dropped 0 bases and J dropped 4 bases, with 10 bases sitting between them. CDR3 in DNA: TGCAGTGCTAGAGATCTTGCCCGAAAAAACATTCAGTACTTC. It is translated as CSARDLARKNIQYF.

This clonotype was seen only a few times. The chain's CDR3 is CAISDQDREGIEQYF. The DNA of the CDR3 is TGTGCCATCAGTGACCAAGACAGGGAAGGGATCGAGCAGTACTTC. The genes are TRBV10-3 and TRBJ2-7, with 7 bases lining up with TRBD1. Germline values: CDR1 ENHRY, CDR2 SYGVKD. The CDR3 length is 15 residues. V trimming: 3 bases; J trimming: 6 bases; junction bases outside the gene matches: 11.

This clonotype was observed a few times. The V gene is TRBV29-1, the J gene TRBJ1-4, with D unresolved. The V gene lost 0 bases and the J gene lost 6 bases, with 8 bases spanning the gap. The germline V gene encodes CDR1 SQVTM and CDR2 ANQGSEA. CDR3 length: 13 residues. The CDR3 DNA follows: TGCAGCGTTGAAGACGGACCGGATGAAAAACTGTTTTTT. It translates to CSVEDGPDEKLFF.

J is TRBJ1-1 and V is TRBV10-3; the D is unclear. V was pared by 2 bases and J by 4 bases, with 8 bases between. Germline-derived CDR1 and CDR2 are ENHRY and SYGVKD. This CDR3 region has 13 residues. The CDR3 here is CAISEALGTEAFF. CDR3 coding DNA: TGTGCCATCAGTGAGGCTTTAGGCACTGAAGCTTTCTTT.

This chain joins TRBV15 and TRBJ2-3; 9 bases are shared with TRBD1. In germline, CDR1 is LNHNV, CDR2 YYDKDF (reference sequence). V was pared by 2 bases and J by 3 bases, with 15 bases of the junction left unmatched. The CDR3 has 19 amino acids. The CDR3 sequence: CATSRQQGAGGRITDTQYF. In nucleotides, the CDR3 is TGTGCCACCAGCAGACAACAGGGGGCCGGGGGTCGCATAACAGATACGCAGTATTTT.

This clonotype occurred a few times. This chain's CDR3 is CASRAKIGGPETQYF. DNA for the CDR3: TGTGCCAGCAGGGCGAAGATAGGGGGGCCAGAGACCCAGTACTTC. The genes are TRBV11-1 and TRBJ2-5; D could derive from TRBD1 or TRBD2 (6 bases each). There are 15 residues in the CDR3. CDR1 is SGHAT, CDR2 FQDESV, per germline (reference sequence). Trimming stripped 6 bases from V and 4 bases from J, with 18 bases between.

This clonotype has a handful of counts. The rearrangement joins TRBV4-1 to TRBJ2-3, with 8 bases that match TRBD2. Trimming cost V 2 bases and J 2 bases; bases outside gene matches: 6. Germline values: CDR1 MGHRA, CDR2 YSYEKL. The CDR3 has 16 residues. The CDR3 spells CASSQPTGGTTDTQYF. CDR3 nucleotide sequence: TGCGCCAGCAGCCAACCCACGGGGGGGACCACAGATACGCAGTATTTT.

The rearrangement joins TRBV27 to TRBJ1-2; D unresolved. V was cut by 6 bases and J by 8 bases, with 19 bases left in between. Per germline, CDR1 MNHEY and CDR2 SMNVEV (reference sequence). The CDR3 extends over 14 amino acids. The CDR3 protein is CASRRASGSRGYTF. DNA of the CDR3: TGTGCCAGCAGACGGGCCTCGGGGAGTCGAGGCTACACCTTC.

The chain recombines TRBV7-2 with TRBJ1-1; 8 bases align to TRBD1. CDR1 SGHTA and CDR2 FQGNSA come from the germline V gene. The J segment lost 1 base and the V segment lost 5 bases, leaving 6 bases of the junction unmatched. The CDR3 is 15 amino acids. The CDR3: CASSPWTGTNTEAFF. Written as DNA, the CDR3 is TGTGCCAGCAGCCCATGGACAGGGACGAACACTGAAGCTTTCTTT.

This clonotype was seen at least ten times. CDR3 DNA: TGCAGCGTTGAAGGACTAGCGGGCATTACCGGGGAGCTGTTTTTT. Encoded protein: CSVEGLAGITGELFF. This chain connects TRBV29-1 to TRBJ2-2; TRBD2 aligns across 10 bases. The J segment lost 5 bases and the V segment lost 1 base, leaving 4 bases of the junction unmatched. This CDR3 comprises 15 residues. The germline gives CDR1 SQVTM, CDR2 ANQGSEA.

The chain employs TRBV4-1 and TRBJ2-3, with D perhaps matching TRBD2 (5 bases). Deletions cut 0 bases from V and 1 base from J, with 8 bases between. Germline CDR1 reads MGHRA; CDR2 reads YSYEKL. The length of the CDR3 is 15 residues. For the CDR3, the DNA is TGCGCCAGCAGCCAAGAAGGTAGCGGCACAGATACGCAGTATTTT. Its protein is CASSQEGSGTDTQYF.

This clonotype was seen more than once but under ten times. V usage is TRBV7-2 and J usage is TRBJ2-5; a possible D gene is TRBD1 (5 bases). Trimming stripped 3 bases from V and 3 bases from J, with 11 bases between. The CDR3 sequence is 14 residues long. Germline lookup yields CDR1 SGHTA and CDR2 FQGNSA. The chain's CDR3 is CASSFAWGEETQYF. The CDR3 nucleotides are TGTGCCAGCAGCTTCGCCTGGGGCGAAGAGACCCAGTACTTC.

The chain uses TRBV27 and TRBJ2-1; 8 positions agree with TRBD2. Germline CDR1 MNHEY, CDR2 SMNVEV (reference sequence). The J segment lost 10 bases and the V segment lost 3 bases, leaving 11 bases of the junction unmatched. There are 15 residues in the CDR3. This CDR3 is CASSFSGGPGWEQFF. As DNA, the CDR3 is TGTGCCAGCAGTTTTTCGGGGGGGCCAGGTTGGGAGCAGTTCTTC.

This clonotype was counted many times. The chain couples TRBV20-1 to TRBJ2-3, with a weak D call TRBD2 (6 bases). The CDR3 has 16 residues. The V gene lost 5 bases and the J gene lost 5 bases, with 23 bases spanning the gap. The germline V gene has CDR1 DFQATT and CDR2 SNEGSKA (reference sequence). The CDR3 loop is CSAPEALAGRGDTQYF. Written as DNA, the CDR3 is TGCAGTGCTCCGGAGGCGCTCGCGGGGCGAGGAGATACGCAGTATTTT.

This clonotype was counted only a few times. V and J are TRBV6-5 and TRBJ2-6, with 7 bases matching TRBD1. V lost 2 bases and J lost 0; bases outside the gene matches: 4. CDR3 size: 17 residues. Germline CDR1 is MNHEY and CDR2 is SVGAGI. In nucleotides, the CDR3 is TGTGCCAGCAGTTACAGGGGGCTAGGCTCTGGGGCCAACGTCCTGACTTTC. Amino acid sequence: CASSYRGLGSGANVLTF.

The chain is built from TRBV2 and TRBJ2-7; D not resolved. CDR3 length: 13 residues. Germline assignment: CDR1 SNHLY and CDR2 FYNNEI. The V end was cut by 6 bases, the J end by 3 bases, with 12 bases between. Here the CDR3 reads CASSGWALYEQYF. CDR3 bases: TGTGCCAGCAGCGGGTGGGCACTCTACGAGCAGTACTTC.

This sequence joins TRBV7-9 and TRBJ1-2, with 9 bases identical to TRBD1. Per germline, CDR1 SEHNR and CDR2 FQNEAQ (reference sequence). The CDR3 extends over 15 amino acids. J gave up 4 bases and V 3 bases, and 6 bases lay outside the gene matches. CDR3 nucleotides: TGTGCCAGCAGCTTCGGACAGGGGCTTATCTATGGCTACACCTTC. Its translation is CASSFGQGLIYGYTF.

Only a few counts were recorded for this clonotype. The chain combines TRBV7-2 with TRBJ2-3, with D possibly TRBD2 on 7 matching bases. Trimming shortened V by 3 bases and J by 1 base, and 17 bases separated the two germline ends. This CDR3 spans 17 amino acids. Germline-derived CDR1 and CDR2 are SGHTA and FQGNSA. CDR3 sequence reads: CASSFALRGARTDTQYF. The CDR3, as DNA: TGTGCCAGCAGCTTCGCTTTACGGGGGGCTCGCACAGATACGCAGTATTTT.

This clonotype has a count of ten or more. The V and J genes are TRBV5-1 and TRBJ1-2, with a weak D call TRBD1 (5 bases). This CDR3 has 14 residues. Trimming left V 0 bases short and J 0 bases short, with 6 bases between. Germline values: CDR1 SGHRS, CDR2 YFSETQ. DNA for the CDR3: TGCGCCAGCAGCTTGGACAGGTCTAACTATGGCTACACCTTC. Protein sequence: CASSLDRSNYGYTF.

Concerning this clonotype itself: A junction end diverges from the germline sequence, so it may reflect a read error. CDR3 loop: CASSSPSANTRELFF. For the CDR3, the DNA is TGTGCCAGCAGCTCCCCCAGCGCGAACACCCGGGAGCTGTTTTTT. V and J are TRBV5-5 and TRBJ2-2; D is uncertain. CDR1 is SGHKS, CDR2 YYEKEE, per germline (reference sequence). CDR3 size: 15 residues.

V and J are TRBV10-3 and TRBJ2-7; D possibly matches TRBD1 or TRBD2 (5 bases each). The germline V and J ends were trimmed by 11 bases and 3 bases, with 20 bases remaining between them. CDR1 and CDR2 from the germline V gene are ENHRY and SYGVKD. The CDR3 runs to 14 residues. In nucleotides, the CDR3 is TGTGCCGCCTCGGGACGCCGGAACCTCTACGAGCAGTACTTC. It translates to CAASGRRNLYEQYF.